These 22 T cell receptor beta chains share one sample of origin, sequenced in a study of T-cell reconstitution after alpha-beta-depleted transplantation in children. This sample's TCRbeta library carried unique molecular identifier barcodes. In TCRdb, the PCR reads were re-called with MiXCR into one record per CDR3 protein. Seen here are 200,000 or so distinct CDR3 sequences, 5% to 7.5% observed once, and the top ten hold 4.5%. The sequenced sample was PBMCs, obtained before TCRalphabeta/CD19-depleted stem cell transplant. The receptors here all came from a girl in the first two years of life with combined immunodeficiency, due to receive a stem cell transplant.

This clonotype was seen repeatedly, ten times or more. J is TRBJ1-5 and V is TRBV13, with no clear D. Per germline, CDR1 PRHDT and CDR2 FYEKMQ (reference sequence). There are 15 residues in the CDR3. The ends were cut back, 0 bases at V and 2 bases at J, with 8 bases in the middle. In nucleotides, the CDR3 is TGTGCCAGCAGCTTAGGCCGGGGAGGCAATCAGCCCCAGCATTTT. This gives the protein CASSLGRGGNQPQHF.

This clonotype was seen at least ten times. CDR3 sequence reads: CSVERGASYNEQFF. CDR3 DNA sequence: TGCAGCGTTGAAAGGGGGGCCTCCTACAATGAGCAGTTCTTC. The chain employs TRBV29-1 and TRBJ2-1; perhaps D is TRBD1 or TRBD2 (6 bases each). The CDR3 is 14 amino acids. V was pared by 2 bases and J by 0 bases, with 8 bases between. The germline V gene has CDR1 SQVTM and CDR2 ANQGSEA.

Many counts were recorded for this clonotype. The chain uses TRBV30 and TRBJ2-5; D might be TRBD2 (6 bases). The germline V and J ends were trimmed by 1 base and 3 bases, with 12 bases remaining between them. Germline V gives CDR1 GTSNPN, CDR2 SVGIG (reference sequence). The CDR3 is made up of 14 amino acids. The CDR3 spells CAWSGTGREETQYF. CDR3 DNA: TGTGCCTGGAGTGGAACCGGGAGAGAAGAGACCCAGTACTTC.

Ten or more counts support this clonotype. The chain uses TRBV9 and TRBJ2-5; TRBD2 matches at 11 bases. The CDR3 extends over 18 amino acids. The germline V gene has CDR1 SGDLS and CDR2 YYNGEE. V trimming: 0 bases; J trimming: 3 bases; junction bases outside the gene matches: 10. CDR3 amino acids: CASSVALGGSGGEETQYF. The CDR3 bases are TGTGCCAGCAGCGTAGCCCTCGGTGGTAGCGGGGGGGAAGAGACCCAGTACTTC.

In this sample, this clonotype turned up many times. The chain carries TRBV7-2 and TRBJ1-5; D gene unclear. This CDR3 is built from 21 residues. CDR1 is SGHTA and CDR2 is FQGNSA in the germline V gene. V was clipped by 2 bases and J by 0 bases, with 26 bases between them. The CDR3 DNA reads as TGTGCCAGCAGCTTATTTGTCTGGACTAACACCACAGCCTATAGCAATCAGCCCCAGCATTTT. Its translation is CASSLFVWTNTTAYSNQPQHF.

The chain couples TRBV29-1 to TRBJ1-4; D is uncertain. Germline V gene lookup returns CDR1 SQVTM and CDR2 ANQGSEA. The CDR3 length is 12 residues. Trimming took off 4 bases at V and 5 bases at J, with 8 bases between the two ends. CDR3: CSVVAWNEKLFF. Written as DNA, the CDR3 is TGCAGCGTTGTGGCTTGGAATGAAAAACTGTTTTTT.

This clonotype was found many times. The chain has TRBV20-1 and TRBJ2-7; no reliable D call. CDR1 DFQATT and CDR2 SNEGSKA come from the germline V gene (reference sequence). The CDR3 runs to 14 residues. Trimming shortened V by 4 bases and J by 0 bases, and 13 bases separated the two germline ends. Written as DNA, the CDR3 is TGCAGTGCTATTTTCCAGGCGAGCTCCTACGAGCAGTACTTC. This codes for CSAIFQASSYEQYF.

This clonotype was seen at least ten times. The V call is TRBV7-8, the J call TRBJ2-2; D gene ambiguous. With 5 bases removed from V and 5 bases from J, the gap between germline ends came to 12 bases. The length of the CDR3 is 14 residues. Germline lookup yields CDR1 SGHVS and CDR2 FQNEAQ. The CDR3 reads CASSPTTLTGELFF. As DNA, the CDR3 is TGTGCCAGCAGCCCAACAACACTGACCGGGGAGCTGTTTTTT.

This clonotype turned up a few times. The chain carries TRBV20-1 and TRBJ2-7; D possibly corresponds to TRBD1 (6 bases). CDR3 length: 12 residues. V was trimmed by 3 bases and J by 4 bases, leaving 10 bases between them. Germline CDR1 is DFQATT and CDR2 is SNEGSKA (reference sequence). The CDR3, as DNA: TGCAGTGCTAGGAGGCAGGGGTACGAGCAGTACTTC. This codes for CSARRQGYEQYF.

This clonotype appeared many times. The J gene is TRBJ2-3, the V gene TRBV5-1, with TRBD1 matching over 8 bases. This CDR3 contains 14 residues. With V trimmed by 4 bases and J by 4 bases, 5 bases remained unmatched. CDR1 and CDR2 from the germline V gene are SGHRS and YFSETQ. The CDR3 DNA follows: TGCGCCAGCAGCCTAGGACAGGGTCCAGATACGCAGTATTTT. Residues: CASSLGQGPDTQYF. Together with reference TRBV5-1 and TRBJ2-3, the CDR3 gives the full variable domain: KAGVTQTPRYLIKTRGQQVTLSCSPISGHRSVSWYQQTPGQGLQFLFEYFSETQRNKGNFPGRFSGRQFSNSRSEMNVSTLELGDSALYLCASSLGQGPDTQYFGPGTRLTVL.

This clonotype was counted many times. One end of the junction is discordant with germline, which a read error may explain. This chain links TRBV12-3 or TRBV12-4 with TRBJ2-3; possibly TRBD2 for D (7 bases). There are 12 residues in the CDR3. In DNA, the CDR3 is TGTGCCAGCAGTTTAGGGGGCGGGGGCCCGTTTTTT. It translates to CASSLGGGGPFF.

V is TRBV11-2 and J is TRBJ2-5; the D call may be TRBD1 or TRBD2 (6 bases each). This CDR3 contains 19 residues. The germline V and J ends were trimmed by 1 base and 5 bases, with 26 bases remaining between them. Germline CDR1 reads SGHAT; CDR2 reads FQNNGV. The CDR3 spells CASSLVWIGGTRGFETQYF. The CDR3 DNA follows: TGTGCCAGCAGCTTAGTTTGGATAGGCGGGACACGAGGTTTCGAGACCCAGTACTTC.

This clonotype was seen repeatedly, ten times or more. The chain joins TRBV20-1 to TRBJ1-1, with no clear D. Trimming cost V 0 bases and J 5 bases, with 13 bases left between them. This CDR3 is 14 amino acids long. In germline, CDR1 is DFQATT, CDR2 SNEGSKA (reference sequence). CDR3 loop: CSARDLVARTEAFF. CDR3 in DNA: TGCAGTGCTAGAGATCTCGTGGCTAGAACTGAAGCTTTCTTT.

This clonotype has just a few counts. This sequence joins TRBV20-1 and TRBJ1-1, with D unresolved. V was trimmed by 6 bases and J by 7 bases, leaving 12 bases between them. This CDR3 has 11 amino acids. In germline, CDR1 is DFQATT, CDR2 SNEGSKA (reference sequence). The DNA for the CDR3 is TGCAGTGCCCCCGCGGAGCTTGAAGCTTTCTTT. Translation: CSAPAELEAFF.

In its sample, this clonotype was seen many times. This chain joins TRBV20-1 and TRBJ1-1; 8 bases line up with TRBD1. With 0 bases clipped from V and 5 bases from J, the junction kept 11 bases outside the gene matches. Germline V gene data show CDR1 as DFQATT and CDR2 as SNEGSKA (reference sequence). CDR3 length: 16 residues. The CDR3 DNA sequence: TGCAGTGCTAGAGACTGGCAGGGGGCGATGGGGACTGAAGCTTTCTTT. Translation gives CSARDWQGAMGTEAFF.

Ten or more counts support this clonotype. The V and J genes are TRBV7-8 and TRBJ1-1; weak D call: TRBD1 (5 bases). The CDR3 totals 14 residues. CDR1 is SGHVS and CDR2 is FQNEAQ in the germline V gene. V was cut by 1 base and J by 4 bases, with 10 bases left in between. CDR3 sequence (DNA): TGTGCCAGCAGCTTAGAACGGGGCGCCACTGAAGCTTTCTTT. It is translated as CASSLERGATEAFF.

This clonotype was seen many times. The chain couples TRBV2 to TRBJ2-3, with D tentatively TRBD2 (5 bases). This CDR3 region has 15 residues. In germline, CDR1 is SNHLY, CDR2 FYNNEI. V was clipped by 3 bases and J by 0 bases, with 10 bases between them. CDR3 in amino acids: CASSELAYSTDTQYF. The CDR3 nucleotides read TGTGCCAGCAGTGAGTTAGCGTATAGCACAGATACGCAGTATTTT.

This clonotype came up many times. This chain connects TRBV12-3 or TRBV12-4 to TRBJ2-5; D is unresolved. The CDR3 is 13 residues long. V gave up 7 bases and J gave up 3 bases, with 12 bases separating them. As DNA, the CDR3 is TGTGCCAGCAACCCCGGGTTGGAAGAGACCCAGTACTTC. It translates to CASNPGLEETQYF.

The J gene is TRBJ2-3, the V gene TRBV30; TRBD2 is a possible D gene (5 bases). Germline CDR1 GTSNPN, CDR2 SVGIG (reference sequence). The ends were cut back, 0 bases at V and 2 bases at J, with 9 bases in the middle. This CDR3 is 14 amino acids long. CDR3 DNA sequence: TGTGCCTGGAGTGTGGGCGACTACACAGATACGCAGTATTTT. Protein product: CAWSVGDYTDTQYF.

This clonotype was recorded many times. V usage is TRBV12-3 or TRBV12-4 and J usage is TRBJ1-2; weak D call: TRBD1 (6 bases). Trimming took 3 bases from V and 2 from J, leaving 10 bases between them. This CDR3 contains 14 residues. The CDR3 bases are TGTGCCAGCAGTTTTAGCCAGGGGAACTATGGCTACACCTTC. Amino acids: CASSFSQGNYGYTF.

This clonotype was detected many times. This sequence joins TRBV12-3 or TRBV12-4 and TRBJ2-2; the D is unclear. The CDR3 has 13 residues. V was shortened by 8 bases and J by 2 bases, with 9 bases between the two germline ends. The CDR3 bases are TGTGCCAGCCTCAAAATTAACACCGGGGAGCTGTTTTTT. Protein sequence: CASLKINTGELFF.

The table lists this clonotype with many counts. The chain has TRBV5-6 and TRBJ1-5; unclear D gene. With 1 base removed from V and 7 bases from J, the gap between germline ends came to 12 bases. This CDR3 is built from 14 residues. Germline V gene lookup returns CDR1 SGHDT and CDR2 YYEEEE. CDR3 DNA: TGTGCCAGCAGCTTGCTTATGCGAGGACAGCCCCAGCATTTT. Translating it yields CASSLLMRGQPQHF. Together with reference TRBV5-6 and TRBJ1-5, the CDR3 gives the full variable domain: DAGVTQSPTHLIKTRGQQVTLRCSPKSGHDTVSWYQQALGQGPQFIFQYYEEEERQRGNFPDRFSGHQFPNYSSELNVNALLLGDSALYLCASSLLMRGQPQHFGDGTRLSIL.